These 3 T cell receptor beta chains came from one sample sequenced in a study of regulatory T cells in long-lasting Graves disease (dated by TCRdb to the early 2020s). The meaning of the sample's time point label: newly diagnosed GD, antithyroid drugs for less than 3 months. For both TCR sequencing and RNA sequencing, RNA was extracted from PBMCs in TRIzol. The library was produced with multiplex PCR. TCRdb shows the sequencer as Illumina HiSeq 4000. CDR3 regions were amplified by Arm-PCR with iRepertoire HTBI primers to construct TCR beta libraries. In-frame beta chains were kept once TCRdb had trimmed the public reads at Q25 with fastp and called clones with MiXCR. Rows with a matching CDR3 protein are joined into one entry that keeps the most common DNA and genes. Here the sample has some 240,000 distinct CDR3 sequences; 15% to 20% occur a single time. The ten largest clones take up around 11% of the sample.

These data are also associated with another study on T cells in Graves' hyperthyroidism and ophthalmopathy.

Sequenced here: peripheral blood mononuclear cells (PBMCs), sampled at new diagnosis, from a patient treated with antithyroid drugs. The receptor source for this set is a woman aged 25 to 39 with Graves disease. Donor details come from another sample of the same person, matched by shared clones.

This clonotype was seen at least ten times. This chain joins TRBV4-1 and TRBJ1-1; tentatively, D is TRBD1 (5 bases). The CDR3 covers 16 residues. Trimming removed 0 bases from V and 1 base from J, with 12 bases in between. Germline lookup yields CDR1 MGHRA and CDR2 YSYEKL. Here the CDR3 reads CASSQDAQGANTEAFF. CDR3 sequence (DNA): TGCGCCAGCAGCCAAGATGCCCAGGGAGCGAACACTGAAGCTTTCTTT.

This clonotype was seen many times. CDR3 DNA sequence: TGTGCCAGCAGCCCCGCCCACGGGACAGGGGGCATCGTTCCTGAAGCTTTCTTT. This gives the protein CASSPAHGTGGIVPEAFF. This chain connects TRBV7-2 to TRBJ1-1, with 12 bases that match TRBD1. Germline V gene lookup returns CDR1 SGHTA and CDR2 FQGNSA. This CDR3 region has 18 residues. The J segment lost 6 bases and the V segment lost 5 bases, leaving 16 bases of the junction unmatched.

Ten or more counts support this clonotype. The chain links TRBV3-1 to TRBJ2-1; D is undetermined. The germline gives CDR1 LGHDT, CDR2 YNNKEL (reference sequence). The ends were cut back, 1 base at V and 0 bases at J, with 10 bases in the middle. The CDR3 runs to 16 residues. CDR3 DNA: TGTGCCAGCAGCCAAGTACTGAAACTCTCCTACAATGAGCAGTTCTTC. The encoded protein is CASSQVLKLSYNEQFF.